This T cell receptor beta chain was profiled in a study of blood T cell repertoires in COVID-19. The germline V gene encodes CDR1 SEHNR and CDR2 FQNEAQ (reference sequence). The CDR3 is 15 amino acids. Unmatched junction bases numbered 9, after V lost 5 bases and J lost 5 bases. Source study methods: Cell counts per sample came from amplifying reference gene primers. Libraries were prepared by immunoSEQ multiplex PCR; TCRdb keeps only in-frame clonotypes and omits some of them. From that table come the V and J calls and clone size; the DNA was used to work out D and trimming. The table shows some 46,000 clones, with roughly 87% occurring only once.

This receptor was obtained from a man between 60 and 75 years old with active COVID-19. The source material was peripheral blood. This chain connects TRBV7-9 to TRBJ2-5, with TRBD1 matching over 9 bases. The CDR3 is CASSRGQGRLETQYF. The CDR3 DNA follows: TGTGCCAGCAGCCGAGGACAGGGGAGGTTGGAGACCCAGTACTTC.